Here is one TCR beta chain with its context. This CDR3 contains 13 residues. Germline assignment: CDR1 MGHRA and CDR2 YSYEKL. V lost 8 bases to trimming and J lost 1 base; unmatched junction nucleotides: 0. The data derive from a study of T cells in Graves' hyperthyroidism and ophthalmopathy. As for the study in general: Specimen type is peripheral blood, collected at initial diagnosis prior to any treatment.

Isolation of PBMCs was performed on 9.5 to 10 ml fresh peripheral blood. Researchers took RNA transcripts and amplified the TCR beta CDR3 regions from them. The TCR CDR3 was amplified in a first-round RT-PCR using the HTBI primer set. TCRdb reanalysed the multiplex PCR reads using MiXCR and keeps one entry per CDR3 protein. The table lists over 700,000 distinct CDR3 sequences, 35% to 45% of them singletons. The clonotype originates from a man aged 18-30 years with Graves' hyperthyroidism. Specimen: blood. This chain links TRBV4-1 with TRBJ2-7; 12 bases line up with TRBD2. The DNA for the CDR3 is TGCGCCAGCGGACTAGCGGGATCCTACGAGCAGTACTTC. Translation gives CASGLAGSYEQYF.